The rows below give T cell receptor beta chains drawn from one sample of a study of cytomegalovirus exposure and HLA in healthy donors. The table came from immunoSEQ multiplex PCR; TCRdb's copy has only in-frame clones and leaves some out. The repertoire holds about 94,000 clones, with roughly 86% as singletons. The source material was PBMCs. These receptors all come from a human donor in good health. CDR3s include the opening cysteine and the closing phenylalanine or tryptophan. The D gene is left open where the match is weak. Some rows mark clone size as missing; the rest say once, few, many or name a class of expanded clone.

d_call,clone_size,j_call,v_call,cdr3_aa,cdr3_nt
NA,NA,TRBJ1-3,TRBV7-2,CASSLAQRGGSGNTIYF,TGTGCCAGCAGCTTGGCACAACGGGGAGGGTCTGGAAACACCATATATTTT
TRBD2,NA,TRBJ2-1,TRBV2,CASSERVAGLYNEQFF,TGTGCCAGCAGTGAACGGGTAGCGGGACTATACAATGAGCAGTTCTTC
NA,NA,TRBJ2-7,TRBV5-1,CASSFVVESYEQYF,TGCGCCAGCAGCTTCGTGGTAGAAAGTTACGAGCAGTACTTC
NA,NA,TRBJ1-4,TRBV7-8,CASSLGRVGRPTNEKLFF,TGTGCCAGCAGCTTAGGGAGGGTGGGGAGGCCAACTAATGAAAAACTGTTTTTT
TRBD1,NA,TRBJ1-4,TRBV6-5,CASSYGDRDEKLFF,TGTGCCAGCAGTTACGGGGACAGGGATGAAAAACTGTTTTTT
NA,NA,TRBJ2-7,TRBV5-1,CASSPRGGTAYEQYF,TGCGCCAGCAGCCCTCGGGGGGGGACAGCCTACGAGCAGTACTTC
TRBD1,NA,TRBJ2-5,TRBV7-9,CASSLEGDSVETQYF,TGTGCCAGCAGCTTAGAAGGGGACAGTGTAGAGACCCAGTACTTC
NA,NA,TRBJ2-1,TRBV6-1,CASSSQGTYNEQFF,TGTGCCAGCAGTTCACAGGGAACCTACAATGAGCAGTTCTTC
TRBD2,NA,TRBJ2-2,TRBV6-4,CASSVAGNTGELFF,TGTGCCAGCAGTGTAGCGGGGAACACCGGGGAGCTGTTTTTT
NA,NA,TRBJ2-7,TRBV14,CASSQDVWGRGSYEQYF,TGTGCCAGCAGCCAAGATGTTTGGGGGCGCGGGTCCTACGAGCAGTACTTC
NA,NA,TRBJ1-2,TRBV6-1,CASSEARDNYGYTF,TGTGCCAGCAGTGAAGCCAGGGATAACTATGGCTACACCTTC
TRBD2,once,TRBJ2-1,TRBV27,CASSSSAGEREGPGEQFF,TGTGCCAGCAGTTCATCCGCTGGGGAGCGGGAGGGCCCAGGTGAGCAGTTCTTC
TRBD2,NA,TRBJ2-3,TRBV9,CASSVDGRADTQYF,TGTGCCAGCAGCGTAGACGGGAGGGCCGATACGCAGTATTTT
TRBD1,NA,TRBJ2-5,TRBV7-2,CASSPGTGIETQYF,TGTGCCAGCAGCCCAGGGACAGGGATCGAGACCCAGTACTTC
NA,NA,TRBJ1-2,TRBV18,CASSLGLITYTF,TGTGCCAGCTCACTGGGCCTCATTACCTACACCTTC
TRBD2,NA,TRBJ2-3,TRBV5-1,CASSRMLTSVDTDTQYF,TGCGCCAGCAGCCGTATGTTGACTAGCGTCGACACAGATACGCAGTATTTT
NA,few,TRBJ1-1,TRBV7-2,CASSLGGGNTEAFF,TGTGCCAGCAGCCTAGGGGGAGGGAACACTGAAGCTTTCTTT
NA,once,TRBJ2-2,TRBV11-3,CASSLDSGNTGELFF,TGTGCCAGCAGCTTAGATAGCGGGAACACCGGGGAGCTGTTTTTT
NA,NA,TRBJ1-2,TRBV4-3,CASSQDRSPGTEGYTF,TGCGCCAGCAGCCAAGATCGTTCCCCCGGGACTGAGGGCTACACCTTC
TRBD2,NA,TRBJ2-2,TRBV5-1,CASSLAIAGVTGELFF,TGCGCCAGCAGCTTGGCCATCGCGGGAGTGACCGGGGAGCTGTTTTTT
TRBD1,NA,TRBJ2-5,TRBV5-4,CASSSAGTGGEQYF,TGTGCCAGCAGCTCGGCCGGGACAGGGGGAGAGCAGTACTTC
TRBD1,NA,TRBJ2-1,TRBV19,CASSIERTGHNEQFF,TGTGCCAGTAGTATAGAACGGACAGGACACAATGAGCAGTTCTTC
TRBD2,NA,TRBJ2-1,TRBV13,CASSSRGVWNEQFF,TGTGCCAGCAGCTCCCGGGGGGTTTGGAATGAGCAGTTCTTC
NA,NA,TRBJ1-2,TRBV19,CASSGNAGGNYGYTF,TGTGCCAGTAGTGGCAACGCGGGAGGTAACTATGGCTACACCTTC
TRBD1,NA,TRBJ1-6,TRBV18,CASSPGTGGDSPLHF,TGTGCCAGCTCACCCGGGACAGGGGGAGATTCACCCCTCCACTTT
NA,once,TRBJ1-2,TRBV6-4,CASSDPGAGDNYGYTF,TGTGCCAGCAGTGACCCCGGGGCAGGGGATAACTATGGCTACACCTTC
NA,NA,TRBJ1-1,TRBV6-7,CATPPRHSDFGAFF,TGTGCCACCCCACCTCGCCACTCGGACTTTGGGGCTTTCTTT
TRBD1,few,TRBJ1-2,TRBV28,CASSRTGQGHGGYTF,TGTGCCAGCAGTCGCACCGGACAGGGGCACGGAGGCTACACCTTC
TRBD1,NA,TRBJ2-3,TRBV27,CATVDRTGGGTDTQYF,TGTGCCACCGTGGACCGCACAGGGGGCGGGACAGATACGCAGTATTTT
TRBD1,once,TRBJ2-7,TRBV5-1,CASKDREVPYEQYF,TGCGCCAGCAAGGACAGGGAAGTCCCCTACGAGCAGTACTTC
TRBD2,NA,TRBJ2-1,TRBV7-9,CASSISPAGLAGVYNEQFF,TGTGCCAGCAGCATTAGCCCCGCCGGTCTAGCGGGAGTCTACAATGAGCAGTTCTTC
NA,NA,TRBJ2-7,TRBV5-8,CASSPMYEQYF,TGTGCCAGCAGCCCCATGTACGAGCAGTACTTC
NA,NA,TRBJ1-1,TRBV11-2,CASSLVTDTEAFF,TGTGCCAGCAGCTTAGTCACAGACACTGAAGCTTTCTTT
TRBD2,NA,TRBJ2-2,TRBV19,CAGTSPNTGELFF,TGTGCCGGGACTAGCCCGAACACCGGGGAGCTGTTTTTT
NA,NA,TRBJ2-3,TRBV14,CASSRQVVSTDTQYF,TGTGCCAGCAGCCGACAGGTCGTGAGCACAGATACGCAGTATTTT
NA,NA,TRBJ1-1,TRBV6-6,CASSYRVITEAFF,TGTGCCAGCAGTTACCGGGTAATTACTGAAGCTTTCTTT
TRBD1,NA,TRBJ1-1,TRBV2,CASKARQGNTEAFF,TGTGCCAGCAAGGCCCGACAGGGTAACACTGAAGCTTTCTTT